A selection of T cell receptor beta chains follows, all from one sample in a study of shared T cell receptors in the human thymus. Data came from immunoSEQ multiplex PCR; TCRdb stores just in-frame clones and leaves some out. The sample shows about 380,000 clones, approximately 95% of them seen only once. The sample consisted of thymocytes. These receptors all come from a human donor. Both conserved end residues are part of each CDR3. Each record gives: D gene, clone size, J gene, V gene, CDR3 protein, CDR3 DNA. A D gene is named only where the DNA matches it firmly. Clone size is given for some rows only: seen once, a few or many times, or a class if the clone is expanded.

>TRBD2|NA|TRBJ2-4|TRBV28
CASSLASGRIKNIQYF
TGTGCCAGCAGTTTAGCTAGCGGGAGGATCAAAAACATTCAGTACTTC
>TRBD1|NA|TRBJ2-7|TRBV4-1
CASSRRTGKFYEQYF
TGCGCCAGCAGCCGCCGGACAGGGAAATTCTACGAGCAGTACTTC
>NA|once|TRBJ2-3|TRBV28
CASSRADTQYF
TGTGCCAGCAGTAGGGCAGATACGCAGTATTTT
>NA|NA|TRBJ1-1|TRBV7-9
CASREVGSDGRNTEAFF
TGTGCCAGCCGCGAGGTTGGTAGCGACGGACGGAACACTGAAGCTTTCTTT
>TRBD1|NA|TRBJ2-1|TRBV4-2
CASSHASGTGKSLEQFF
TGTGCCAGCAGCCACGCTTCCGGGACAGGGAAATCTCTTGAGCAGTTCTTC
>TRBD2|NA|TRBJ2-3|TRBV11-2
CASRLVPGLVADTQYF
TGTGCCAGCAGACTAGTACCGGGACTAGTGGCAGATACGCAGTATTTT
>TRBD2|once|TRBJ2-3|TRBV27
CASSQTTSGTVTQYF
TGTGCCAGCAGTCAGACGACTAGCGGTACGGTTACGCAGTATTTT
>TRBD1|NA|TRBJ1-1|TRBV5-6
CASSMGGTGRDRKEAFF
TGTGCCAGCAGCATGGGTGGGACAGGGAGGGACCGGAAGGAAGCTTTCTTT
>TRBD1|NA|TRBJ1-2|TRBV4-2
CASSQRTGGSNYGYTF
TGTGCCAGCAGCCAGCGCACAGGGGGGAGTAACTATGGCTACACCTTC
>TRBD2|NA|TRBJ2-1|TRBV6-4
CASSDSPSLTSGRVYPYNEQFF
TGTGCCAGCAGTGACTCTCCCTCTTTGACTAGCGGGAGGGTCTACCCGTACAATGAGCAGTTCTTC
>NA|NA|TRBJ2-7|TRBV10-2
CASSGNYEQYF
TGCGCCAGCAGTGGGAACTACGAGCAGTACTTC
>NA|NA|TRBJ2-1|TRBV4-1
CASSHTGSSYNEQFF
TGCGCCAGCAGCCATACTGGTAGCTCCTACAATGAGCAGTTCTTC
>TRBD2|NA|TRBJ2-7|TRBV13
CASSPLGLAGETDEQYF
TGTGCCAGCAGCCCGCTTGGACTAGCGGGAGAAACTGACGAGCAGTACTTC
>TRBD2|NA|TRBJ2-7|TRBV25-1
CASSESPSGSAYEQYF
TGTGCCAGCAGTGAATCCCCTAGCGGGAGCGCCTACGAGCAGTACTTC
>TRBD1|NA|TRBJ2-7|TRBV28
CASRDRGSFGLEQYF
TGTGCCAGCAGGGACAGGGGATCGTTTGGGCTCGAGCAGTACTTC
>NA|few|TRBJ2-7|TRBV28
CASSLGRAEPSGDEQYF
TGTGCCAGCAGTTTAGGTCGGGCAGAGCCCTCAGGGGACGAGCAGTACTTC
>NA|NA|TRBJ2-7|TRBV6-5
CASSSTMAAFEQYF
TGTGCCAGCAGTTCAACTATGGCTGCTTTCGAGCAGTACTTC
>NA|NA|TRBJ1-5|TRBV6-5
CASNLLQGSKQHF
TGTGCCAGCAATCTGCTACAGGGTTCGAAACAGCATTTT
>TRBD1|NA|TRBJ2-7|TRBV16
CASSQSGTGSYEQYF
TGTGCCAGCAGCCAATCGGGGACAGGGTCCTACGAGCAGTACTTC
>NA|NA|TRBJ2-1|TRBV28
CASTKLARDEQFF
TGTGCCAGCACCAAACTAGCCAGGGATGAGCAGTTCTTC
>TRBD1|NA|TRBJ1-5|TRBV28
CASSFSDRDSNQPQHF
TGTGCCAGCAGTTTCTCGGACAGGGATAGCAATCAGCCCCAGCATTTT
>NA|NA|TRBJ1-5|TRBV6-1
CASSGHPMPYSNQPQHF
TGTGCCAGCAGTGGCCATCCCATGCCCTATAGCAATCAGCCCCAGCATTTT
>TRBD2|NA|TRBJ2-2|TRBV27
CASKAGGTGELFF
TGTGCCAGCAAAGCGGGAGGCACCGGGGAGCTGTTTTTT
>TRBD1|NA|TRBJ1-5|TRBV28
CASLIATGPMGNQPQHF
TGTGCCAGCCTTATCGCGACAGGGCCTATGGGCAATCAGCCCCAGCATTTT
>NA|NA|TRBJ2-1|TRBV7-5
CGREGVNEQFF
TGTGGGCGGGAGGGAGTCAATGAGCAGTTCTTC
>NA|NA|TRBJ1-4|TRBV28
CASSSRRTRVEKLFF
TGTGCCAGCAGTTCTCGACGGACACGGGTAGAAAAACTGTTTTTT
>NA|NA|TRBJ2-3|TRBV6-6
CASSPGDTQYF
TGTGCCAGCAGTCCGGGAGATACGCAGTATTTT
>TRBD1|NA|TRBJ2-1|TRBV7-6
CASSSASVGTGGYEQFF
TGTGCCAGCAGCTCAGCCTCCGTTGGGACAGGGGGGTATGAGCAGTTCTTC
>TRBD1|NA|TRBJ2-1|TRBV29-1
CSVARTGGAYNEQFF
TGCAGCGTTGCCAGGACAGGGGGCGCCTACAATGAGCAGTTCTTC
>TRBD1|NA|TRBJ1-2|TRBV4-1
CASSHEGQGGGGYTF
TGCGCCAGCAGCCACGAGGGACAGGGGGGGGGTGGCTACACCTTC
>NA|NA|TRBJ2-7|TRBV27
CASTGGGGLSYEQYF
TGTGCCAGCACCGGGGGCGGGGGTCTTTCCTACGAGCAGTACTTC
>NA|NA|TRBJ1-2|TRBV7-2
CASSLALRGSGGYTF
TGTGCCAGCAGCTTAGCGCTTCGAGGAAGTGGTGGCTACACCTTC
>NA|NA|TRBJ2-1|TRBV6-5
CASSYARRSYNEQFF
TGTGCCAGCAGTTACGCCAGGCGGTCCTACAATGAGCAGTTCTTC
>NA|few|TRBJ2-7|TRBV7-9
CASSIYSYEQYF
TGTGCCAGCAGCATCTACTCCTACGAGCAGTACTTC
>NA|NA|TRBJ2-2|TRBV7-9
CASSPLQREPENTGELFF
TGTGCCAGCAGCCCCTTACAAAGGGAACCGGAAAACACCGGGGAGCTGTTTTTT
>TRBD2|NA|TRBJ2-7|TRBV28
CASSLRLAGDEQYF
TGTGCCAGCAGTTTAAGGCTAGCGGGAGACGAGCAGTACTTC
>NA|NA|TRBJ2-1|TRBV27
CASSSRFSSYNEQFF
TGTGCCAGCAGTTCTCGGTTTAGCTCCTACAATGAGCAGTTCTTC
>NA|NA|TRBJ1-3|TRBV5-6
CASSPYSPTGEGGNTIYF
TGTGCCAGCAGCCCATACTCCCCGACAGGAGAAGGTGGAAACACCATATATTTT
>TRBD1|NA|TRBJ1-2|TRBV7-9
CASSLEDRANYGYTF
TGTGCCAGCAGCTTAGAGGACAGGGCCAACTATGGCTACACCTTC
>NA|NA|TRBJ1-5|TRBV6-1
CASSPMDSPYQPQHF
TGTGCCAGCAGTCCGATGGACAGTCCGTATCAGCCCCAGCATTTT
>NA|NA|TRBJ1-5|TRBV27
CASSPMGNNSNQPQHF
TGTGCCAGCAGCCCGATGGGGAATAATAGCAATCAGCCCCAGCATTTT
>TRBD1|NA|TRBJ1-2|TRBV7-9
CASSPADRAYGYTF
TGTGCCAGCAGCCCCGCAGACAGGGCCTATGGCTACACCTTC
>NA|NA|TRBJ1-4|TRBV7-2
CASSFYRVTNEKLFF
TGTGCCAGCAGCTTTTACAGGGTAACTAATGAAAAACTGTTTTTT
>NA|NA|TRBJ1-4|TRBV5-1
CASSLVWGPNEKLFF
TGCGCCAGCAGCTTGGTTTGGGGTCCTAATGAAAAACTGTTTTTT
>NA|NA|TRBJ2-1|TRBV6-5
CASSYSISYVNNEQFF
TGTGCCAGCAGTTACTCGATCTCGTACGTCAACAATGAGCAGTTCTTC
>TRBD1|once|TRBJ2-7|TRBV18
CASSPGQLHIEQYF
TGTGCCAGCTCACCGGGACAGCTCCACATCGAGCAGTACTTC
>NA|NA|TRBJ1-1|TRBV10-3
CAISESGVPGIATEAFF
TGTGCCATCAGTGAGTCGGGAGTTCCGGGCATCGCTACTGAAGCTTTCTTT
>NA|NA|TRBJ1-3|TRBV7-3
CASSPRRDNSGNTIYF
TGTGCCAGCAGCCCACGGCGGGACAACTCTGGAAACACCATATATTTT
>TRBD1|NA|TRBJ2-1|TRBV25-1
CASTSHPTGQGKDEQFF
TGTGCCAGCACCTCTCACCCGACGGGACAGGGGAAAGATGAGCAGTTCTTC
>NA|NA|TRBJ2-5|TRBV4-1
CASSQEKETQYF
TGCGCCAGCAGCCAAGAAAAAGAGACCCAGTACTTC
>NA|NA|TRBJ2-7|TRBV14
CASSPDRYFSHEQYF
TGTGCCAGCAGCCCCGACAGGTACTTTAGCCACGAGCAGTACTTC
>NA|NA|TRBJ2-1|TRBV7-2
CASSFPGSAEQFF
TGTGCCAGCAGCTTCCCCGGGAGTGCTGAGCAGTTCTTC
>TRBD2|NA|TRBJ2-7|TRBV6-5
CASSVLAGSSYEQYF
TGTGCCAGCAGCGTTCTAGCGGGGAGCTCCTACGAGCAGTACTTC
>TRBD1|NA|TRBJ1-4|TRBV5-4
CASSSPQDRGRGRGNEKLFF
TGTGCCAGCAGCAGCCCCCAGGACAGGGGGCGCGGGAGGGGGAATGAAAAACTGTTTTTT
>NA|NA|TRBJ1-4|TRBV11-2
CASSSQVPTNEKLFF
TGTGCCAGCAGCTCCCAGGTCCCAACTAATGAAAAACTGTTTTTT
>TRBD1|NA|TRBJ2-2|TRBV5-1
CASSWTGVTGELFF
TGCGCCAGCAGCTGGACAGGGGTAACCGGGGAGCTGTTTTTT
>NA|NA|TRBJ1-5|TRBV19
CASSIVSSNQPQHF
TGTGCCAGTAGTATAGTTAGCAGCAATCAGCCCCAGCATTTT
>NA|NA|TRBJ2-1|TRBV7-2
CASSPGPRAYNEQFF
TGTGCCAGCAGCCCAGGGCCCAGGGCTTACAATGAGCAGTTCTTC